Each of the 8 T cell receptor beta chains below was sequenced from the same sample in a study of T cells in Graves' hyperthyroidism and ophthalmopathy. Researchers took RNA transcripts and amplified the TCR beta CDR3 regions from them. Carried out on the TCR CDR3, a first-round RT-PCR used the HTBI primer set. TCRdb re-analysed the multiplex PCR reads in MiXCR, keeping a single row per CDR3 protein. Seen here are about 500,000 distinct CDR3 sequences, under 20% observed once, and the top ten hold 17%. The sample taken for sequencing was blood. The receptor source for this set is a woman younger than 30 with Graves' ophthalmopathy.

The table lists this clonotype with many counts. The genes are TRBV3-1 and TRBJ2-7; D not certain. CDR3 size: 17 residues. CDR1 LGHDT and CDR2 YNNKEL come from the germline V gene (reference sequence). V was shortened by 0 bases and J by 3 bases, with 18 bases between the two germline ends. CDR3 sequence reads: CASSQEPPLSGDYEQYF. The CDR3 DNA reads TGTGCCAGCAGCCAAGAGCCCCCCCTTTCAGGTGACTACGAGCAGTACTTC.

The chain is built from TRBV7-2 and TRBJ1-5; D is possibly TRBD1 (5 bases). Between the trimmed V and J ends, which lost 1 base and 3 bases, there was a span of 16 bases. The CDR3 is 17 residues long. Germline CDR1 and CDR2: SGHTA and FQGNSA. The chain's CDR3 is CASSLEAGPFINQPQHF. The CDR3 DNA sequence: TGTGCCAGCAGCTTAGAGGCGGGGCCGTTTATCAATCAGCCCCAGCATTTT.

Only a few counts were recorded for this clonotype. The chain carries TRBV20-1 and TRBJ1-5, with 7 bases matching TRBD1. Germline CDR1 is DFQATT and CDR2 is SNEGSKA (reference sequence). This CDR3 has 16 amino acids. V was pared by 3 bases and J by 6 bases, with 14 bases of the junction left unmatched. CDR3 region: CSASNYRGLRGQPQHF. CDR3 nucleotide sequence: TGCAGTGCTAGCAACTACAGGGGTTTACGGGGTCAGCCCCAGCATTTT.

This clonotype has a count of ten or more. CDR3 loop: CASSEWKGYEQYF. The CDR3 bases are TGTGCCAGCAGTGAGTGGAAGGGCTACGAGCAGTACTTC. The rearrangement joins TRBV2 to TRBJ2-7; the D is unclear. Trimming shortened V by 3 bases and J by 3 bases, and 9 bases separated the two germline ends. The CDR3 sequence is 13 residues long. Germline CDR1 SNHLY, CDR2 FYNNEI.

Many counts were recorded for this clonotype. The J gene is TRBJ1-2, the V gene TRBV20-1; 9 bases fit TRBD1. J lost 4 bases, V lost 6 bases, and 0 bases had no gene match. The CDR3 consists of 11 residues. Germline-derived CDR1 and CDR2 are DFQATT and SNEGSKA (reference sequence). The CDR3 bases are TGCAGTGCGACAGGGGGCTATGGCTACACCTTC. Protein product: CSATGGYGYTF.

The sample holds a few counts of this clonotype. V and J are TRBV12-3 or TRBV12-4 and TRBJ2-7; D possibly matches TRBD1 or TRBD2 (6 bases each). V lost 5 bases and J lost 2, with 16 bases in between. CDR3 length: 15 amino acids. The CDR3 sequence: CASSPGGRDTYEQYF. The CDR3 DNA reads TGTGCCAGCAGTCCCGGGGGCCGAGACACCTACGAGCAGTACTTC.

Ten or more counts support this clonotype. The chain links TRBV27 to TRBJ2-3; 8 bases match TRBD2. The germline V gene encodes CDR1 MNHEY and CDR2 SMNVEV (reference sequence). The CDR3 is made up of 14 amino acids. V dropped 8 bases and J dropped 2; count of bases not matched to a gene: 6. CDR3 residues: CASYGGANTDTQYF. As DNA, the CDR3 is TGTGCCAGCTACGGGGGGGCTAACACAGATACGCAGTATTTT.

This clonotype was detected many times. This chain joins TRBV11-2 and TRBJ2-3; 7 nucleotides match TRBD1. With 3 bases clipped from V and 5 bases from J, the junction kept 5 bases outside the gene matches. The germline V gene has CDR1 SGHAT and CDR2 FQNNGV. The CDR3 consists of 14 residues. The CDR3 DNA reads TGTGCCAGCAGCTTTCGGGACAGCTTAGATACGCAGTATTTT. It specifies CASSFRDSLDTQYF.